Given below is one T cell receptor beta chain in context. The sample originates from a study of shared clonotypes between healthy human individuals. Per germline, CDR1 LNHDA and CDR2 SQIVND (reference sequence). J lost 5 bases, V lost 3 bases, and 7 bases had no gene match. The CDR3 totals 16 residues. Measured with immunoSEQ multiplex PCR; TCRdb has only the in-frame clones, and not every one. The sample holds about 1 million clones; under 80% are singletons and the top ten take around 1.5%. Sequencing input: memory CD4+ T cells sorted from blood. Subset reported: CD45RA-negative fraction. The chain has TRBV19 and TRBJ2-2; TRBD1 matches at 9 bases. The sequence came from a man aged 18 to 29 in good health. The CDR3 bases are TGTGCCAGTAGTATGACCGGGACAGGGCGGACCGGGGAGCTGTTTTTT. Translated, it gives CASSMTGTGRTGELFF. Using reference TRBV19 and TRBJ2-2 for the parts outside the CDR3, the full variable domain is DGGITQSPKYLFRKEGQNVTLSCEQNLNHDAMYWYRQDPGQGLRLIYYSQIVNDFQKGDIAEGYSVSREKKESFPLTVTSAQKNPTAFYLCASSMTGTGRTGELFFGEGSRLTVL.